This T cell receptor (beta chain) was captured by sequencing in a study of T cells in localized non-small cell lung cancer. In this sample, this clone turned up a few times. Its antigen is not known. CDR1 is SGHTA, CDR2 FQGNSA, per germline. CDR3 size: 15 residues. V gave up 1 base and J gave up 7 bases, with 14 bases separating them. Repertoires were generated with immunoSEQ multiplex PCR, while TCRdb's copy carries only in-frame clones and drops some. Here the sample spans some 82,000 clones, less than 85% being singletons. The study's findings and limits: A raised T cell density in blood coincided with lengthier overall survival.

The material sequenced was PBMCs, taken before any cancer treatment. The TCR comes from a man aged 35-69 years with stage II squamous cell lung carcinoma. V gene TRBV7-2 combines with J gene TRBJ2-1; D possibly corresponds to TRBD2 (6 bases). CDR3 amino acids: CASSLGGGEGNEQFF. For the CDR3, the DNA is TGTGCCAGCAGCTTAGGTGGCGGGGAAGGGAATGAGCAGTTCTTC.